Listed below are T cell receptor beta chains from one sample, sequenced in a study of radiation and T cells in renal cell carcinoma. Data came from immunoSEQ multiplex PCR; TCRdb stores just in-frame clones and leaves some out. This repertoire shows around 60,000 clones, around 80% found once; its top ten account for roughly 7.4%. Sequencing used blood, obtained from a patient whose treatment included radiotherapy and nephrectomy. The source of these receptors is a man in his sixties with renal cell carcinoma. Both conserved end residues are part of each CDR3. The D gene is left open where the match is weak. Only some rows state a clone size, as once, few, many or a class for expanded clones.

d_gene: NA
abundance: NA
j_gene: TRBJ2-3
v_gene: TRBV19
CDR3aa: CASSPRRRIRDPSTDTQYF
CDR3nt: TGTGCCAGTAGTCCTCGGAGGCGTATCCGGGACCCCAGCACAGATACGCAGTATTTT

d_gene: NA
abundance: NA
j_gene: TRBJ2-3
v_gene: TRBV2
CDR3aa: CASRTSRRSTDTQYF
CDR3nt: TGTGCCAGCAGGACGAGCAGACGGAGCACAGATACGCAGTATTTT

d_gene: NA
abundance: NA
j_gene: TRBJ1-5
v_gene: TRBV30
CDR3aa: CAWNPGASNQPQHF
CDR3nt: TGTGCCTGGAACCCCGGGGCGAGCAATCAGCCCCAGCATTTT

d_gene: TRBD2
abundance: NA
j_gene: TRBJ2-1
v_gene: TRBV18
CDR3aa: CASSLKRGMYNEQFF
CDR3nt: TGTGCCAGCTCACTTAAGCGGGGGATGTACAATGAGCAGTTCTTC

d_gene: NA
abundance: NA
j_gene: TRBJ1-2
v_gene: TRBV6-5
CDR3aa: CASSSPRGDGYTF
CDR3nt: TGTGCCAGCAGTTCTCCGAGGGGAGATGGCTACACCTTC

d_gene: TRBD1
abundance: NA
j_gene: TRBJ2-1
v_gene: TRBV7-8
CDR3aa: CASSQWSGDRVLNEQFF
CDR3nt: TGTGCCAGCAGCCAATGGTCAGGGGACAGGGTTCTCAATGAGCAGTTCTTC

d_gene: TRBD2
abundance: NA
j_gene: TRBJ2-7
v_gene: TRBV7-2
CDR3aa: CASSSPLAGGAYYEQYF
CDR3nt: TGTGCCAGCAGCTCACCCCTAGCGGGGGGGGCCTACTACGAGCAGTACTTC

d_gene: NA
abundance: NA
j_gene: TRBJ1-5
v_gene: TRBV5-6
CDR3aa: CASSSGGWNSNQPQHF
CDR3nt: TGTGCCAGCAGCTCTGGGGGCTGGAATAGCAATCAGCCCCAGCATTTT

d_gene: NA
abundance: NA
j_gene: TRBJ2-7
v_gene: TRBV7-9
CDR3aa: CASSLGTEGEQYF
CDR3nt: TGTGCCAGCAGCTTAGGGACAGAGGGCGAGCAGTACTTC

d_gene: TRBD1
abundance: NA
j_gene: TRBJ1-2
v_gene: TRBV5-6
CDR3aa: CASSSGTAYGYTF
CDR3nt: TGTGCCAGCAGTTCCGGGACAGCCTATGGCTACACCTTC

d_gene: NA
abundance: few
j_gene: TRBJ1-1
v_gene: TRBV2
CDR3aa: CASKPGGTEAFF
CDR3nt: TGTGCCAGCAAACCGGGGGGCACTGAAGCTTTCTTT

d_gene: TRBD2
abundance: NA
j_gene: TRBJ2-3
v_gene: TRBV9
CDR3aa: CASSLPRGEGDTQYF
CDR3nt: TGTGCCAGCAGCCTACCGCGGGGGGAAGGGGATACGCAGTATTTT

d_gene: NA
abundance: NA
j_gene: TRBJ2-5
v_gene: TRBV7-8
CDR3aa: CASSLATSADLLETQYF
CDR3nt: TGTGCCAGCAGCTTAGCAACATCCGCCGATCTCCTTGAGACCCAGTACTTC

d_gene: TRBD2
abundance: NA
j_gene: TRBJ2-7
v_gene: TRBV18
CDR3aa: CASSPGTRAYEQYF
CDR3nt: TGTGCCAGCTCACCAGGGACTAGGGCCTACGAGCAGTACTTC

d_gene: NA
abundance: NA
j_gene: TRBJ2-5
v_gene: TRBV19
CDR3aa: CASRTSGTKETQYF
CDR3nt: TGTGCCAGTAGGACCTCCGGGACGAAAGAGACCCAGTACTTC

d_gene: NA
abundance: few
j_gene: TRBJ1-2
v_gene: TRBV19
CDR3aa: CASSAGGTGYGYTF
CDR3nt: TGTGCCAGTTCAGCCGGTGGGACCGGCTATGGCTACACCTTC

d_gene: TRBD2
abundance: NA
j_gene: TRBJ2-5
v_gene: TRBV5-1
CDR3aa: CASSTGLAGGPETQYF
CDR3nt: TGCGCCAGCAGCACCGGACTAGCGGGGGGGCCAGAGACCCAGTACTTC

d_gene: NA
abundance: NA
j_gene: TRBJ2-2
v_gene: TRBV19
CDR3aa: CASSDRPGNTGELFF
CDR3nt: TGTGCCAGTAGTGACAGACCAGGGAACACCGGGGAGCTGTTTTTT

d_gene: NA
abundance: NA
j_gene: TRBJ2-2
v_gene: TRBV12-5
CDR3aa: CASVPGRGGTGELFF
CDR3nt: TGTGCTAGTGTCCCCGGTCGTGGTGGGACCGGGGAGCTGTTTTTT

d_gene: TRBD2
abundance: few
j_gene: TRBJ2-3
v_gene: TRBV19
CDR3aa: CASSLAGGGNTQYF
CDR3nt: TGTGCCAGTAGTTTAGCGGGAGGAGGGAATACGCAGTATTTT

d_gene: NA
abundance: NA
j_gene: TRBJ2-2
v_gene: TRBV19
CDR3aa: CASSIDSGWTGELFF
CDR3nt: TGTGCCAGTAGTATAGATTCTGGTTGGACCGGGGAGCTGTTTTTT

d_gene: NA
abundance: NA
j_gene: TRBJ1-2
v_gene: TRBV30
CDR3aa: CAWSQGSTEVYGYTF
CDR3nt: TGTGCCTGGAGTCAGGGGTCGACAGAGGTTTATGGCTACACCTTC

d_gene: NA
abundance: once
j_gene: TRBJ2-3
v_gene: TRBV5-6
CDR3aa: CASSSQLRTSTDTQYF
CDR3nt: TGTGCCAGCAGCTCCCAACTCCGAACTAGCACAGATACGCAGTATTTT

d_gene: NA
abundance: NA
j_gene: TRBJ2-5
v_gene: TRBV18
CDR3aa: CASSLRTNQETQYF
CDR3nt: TGTGCCAGCTCACTTCGGACTAACCAAGAGACCCAGTACTTC

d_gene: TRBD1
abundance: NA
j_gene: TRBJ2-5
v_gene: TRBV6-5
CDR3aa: CASSSPGTGRETQYF
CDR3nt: TGTGCCAGCAGTTCTCCCGGGACAGGGCGAGAGACCCAGTACTTC

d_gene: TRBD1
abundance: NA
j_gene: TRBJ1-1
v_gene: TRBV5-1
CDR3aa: CASSIQGGEAFF
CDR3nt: TGCGCCAGCAGCATACAGGGGGGTGAAGCTTTCTTT

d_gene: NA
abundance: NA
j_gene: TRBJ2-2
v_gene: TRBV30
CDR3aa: CAHGAHMGELFF
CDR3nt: TGTGCCCATGGGGCTCATATGGGGGAGCTGTTTTTT

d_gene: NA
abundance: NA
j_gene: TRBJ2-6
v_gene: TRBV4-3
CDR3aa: CASSRGQSGANVLTF
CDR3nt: TGCGCCAGCAGCCGCGGACAGTCTGGGGCCAACGTCCTGACTTTC

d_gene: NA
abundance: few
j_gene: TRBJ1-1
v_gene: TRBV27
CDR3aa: CASSSPRNTEAFF
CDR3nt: TGTGCCAGCAGTTCTCCACGGAACACTGAAGCTTTCTTT

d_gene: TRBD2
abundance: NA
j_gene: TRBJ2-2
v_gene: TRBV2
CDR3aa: CASGGGAGGLRTGELFF
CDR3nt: TGTGCCAGCGGGGGGGGAGCGGGAGGATTAAGGACCGGGGAGCTGTTTTTT

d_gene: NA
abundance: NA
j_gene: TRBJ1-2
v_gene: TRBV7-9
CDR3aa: CASSSSWLGAGGYTF
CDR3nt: TGTGCCAGCAGCTCGAGTTGGTTGGGGGCGGGTGGCTACACCTTC

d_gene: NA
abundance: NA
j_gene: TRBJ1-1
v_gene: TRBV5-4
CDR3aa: CASSLEVTNTEAFF
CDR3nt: TGTGCCAGCAGCTTGGAGGTAACGAACACTGAAGCTTTCTTT

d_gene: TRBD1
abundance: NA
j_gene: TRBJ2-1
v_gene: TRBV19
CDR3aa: CASTPTGTGGGYNEQFF
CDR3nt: TGTGCCAGTACCCCAACCGGGACAGGGGGAGGCTACAATGAGCAGTTCTTC